This passage covers 14 T cell receptor beta chains from one sample sequenced in a study of PD-1 blockade in classical Hodgkin lymphoma. This sample's time point: newly diagnosed, previously untreated cHL patient sample. Researchers used magnetic negative selection to pull out pure CD4+ T cells from thawed PBMCs. Clones were read by immunoSEQ multiplex PCR, and TCRdb kept only the in-frame ones, dropping some. The profile covers around 30,000 clones, with around 89% appearing a single time and under 0.25% taken by the ten largest. The sample was CD4+ T cells from blood. The receptors derive from a human donor with classical Hodgkin lymphoma.

The chain employs TRBV7-2 and TRBJ2-2; a weak D match, TRBD2 (6 bases). V lost 2 bases and J lost 7, with 14 bases in between. The V gene's germline CDR1 is SGHTA and CDR2 FQGNSA. The CDR3 covers 15 residues. The CDR3 loop reads CASSLQLADYGELFF. The CDR3 nucleotides are TGTGCCAGCAGCTTACAACTTGCGGACTACGGGGAGCTGTTTTTT.

This chain connects TRBV28 to TRBJ1-5, with TRBD1 as a possible D gene (6 bases). The germline V gene has CDR1 MDHEN and CDR2 SYDVKM. CDR3 length: 15 residues. V dropped 8 bases and J dropped 1 base, with 15 bases sitting between them. CDR3 amino acids: CASCWGGPSNQPQHF. The CDR3, as DNA: TGTGCCAGCTGTTGGGGGGGGCCGAGCAATCAGCCCCAGCATTTT.

The chain employs TRBV6-1 and TRBJ2-3; D remains unclear. The V end was cut by 4 bases, the J end by 6 bases, with 8 bases between. The germline CDR1 and CDR2 sequences are MNHNS and SASEGT. The CDR3 sequence is 12 residues long. This CDR3 is CASSVSWDTQYF. DNA for the CDR3: TGTGCCAGCAGTGTGAGTTGGGATACGCAGTATTTT.

J is TRBJ2-7 and V is TRBV7-8; no clear D gene. Germline lookup yields CDR1 SGHVS and CDR2 FQNEAQ. This CDR3 is built from 13 residues. V gave up 0 bases and J gave up 2 bases, with 5 bases separating them. This CDR3 is CASSLAVAYEQYF. CDR3 sequence (DNA): TGTGCCAGCAGCTTAGCCGTAGCCTACGAGCAGTACTTC.

The rearrangement joins TRBV6-5 to TRBJ2-7, with 9 bases that match TRBD1. Germline CDR1 MNHEY, CDR2 SVGAGI. The V and J ends lost 6 bases and 6 bases, in that order; junction bases with no gene match: 9. This CDR3 comprises 14 residues. The CDR3 DNA follows: TGTGCCAGCAGGGAGACAGGGGGGTTCTCCGAGCAGTACTTC. As protein: CASRETGGFSEQYF.

This clone was seen more than once but under ten times. Other DNA variants within this sample encode the same CDR3. The V gene is TRBV2, the J gene TRBJ1-1; D remains ambiguous. V lost 2 bases and J lost 1, with 5 bases in between. This CDR3 comprises 13 residues. Per the germline V gene, CDR1 is SNHLY and CDR2 is FYNNEI. The CDR3 region has the DNA TGTGCCAGCAGTGAACTGGAGAACACTGAAGCTTTCTTT. Translation: CASSELENTEAFF.

V is TRBV28 and J is TRBJ2-5, with D perhaps given as TRBD1 or TRBD2 (6 bases each). CDR1 MDHEN and CDR2 SYDVKM come from the germline V gene. Between the trimmed V and J ends, which lost 4 bases and 3 bases, there was a span of 9 bases. The CDR3 is made up of 13 amino acids. The DNA for the CDR3 is TGTGCCAGCAGTTGGGGGGCTAAAGAGACCCAGTACTTC. Translation gives CASSWGAKETQYF.

The chain has TRBV23-1 and TRBJ1-2; possibly TRBD1 for D (5 bases). TRBV23-1 is given ORF status, its function remaining uncertain. The CDR3 consists of 14 residues. Trimming took off 4 bases at V and 6 bases at J, with 15 bases between the two ends. In DNA, the CDR3 is TGCGCCAGCAGTCCCCCGACAGAGGAGGATGGCTACACCTTC. Translating it yields CASSPPTEEDGYTF.

This sequence joins TRBV7-2 and TRBJ1-1, with a possible D match to TRBD1 (5 bases). V shed 5 bases and J shed 11 bases, with 18 bases lying between them. Germline V lookup: CDR1 SGHTA, CDR2 FQGNSA. CDR3 length: 13 residues. The CDR3 DNA reads as TGTGCCAGCAGCCCTAACGCAGGGAAAGCGGCTTTCTTT. This encodes CASSPNAGKAAFF.

The rearrangement uses TRBV18 and TRBJ2-3; 8 bases line up with TRBD1. V gave up 4 bases and J gave up 3 bases; unmatched junction bases: 6. CDR1 is KGHSH, CDR2 LQKENI, per germline. The CDR3 is made up of 15 amino acids. For the CDR3, the DNA is TGTGCCAGCTCACAGTCGACAGGGGTTACAGATACGCAGTATTTT. Residues: CASSQSTGVTDTQYF. Full variable domain (remainder filled in from reference TRBV18 and TRBJ2-3): NAGVMQNPRHLVRRRGQEARLRCSPMKGHSHVYWYRQLPEEGLKFMVYLQKENIIDESGMPKERFSAEFPKEGPSILRIQQVVRGDSAAYFCASSQSTGVTDTQYFGPGTRLTVL.

The chain links TRBV7-2 to TRBJ2-7; perhaps TRBD1 as D (5 bases). The CDR3 is 12 residues long. Germline CDR1 and CDR2: SGHTA and FQGNSA. Trimming took 5 bases from V and 2 from J, leaving 7 bases between them. The CDR3 nucleotides read TGTGCCAGCAGCCTACAGGCCTACGAGCAGTACTTC. It yields the protein CASSLQAYEQYF.

The V gene is TRBV10-3, the J gene TRBJ1-5; TRBD1 matches 7 bases. V shed 0 bases, J shed 0 bases, and the junction held 5 bases outside the gene matches. This CDR3 spans 17 amino acids. Germline-derived CDR1 and CDR2 are ENHRY and SYGVKD. The CDR3 is CAISESGTGASNQPQHF. The CDR3 DNA reads as TGTGCCATCAGTGAGTCTGGAACAGGGGCTAGCAATCAGCCCCAGCATTTT.

The chain joins TRBV19 to TRBJ2-7, with 7 bases fitting TRBD1. This CDR3 region has 14 residues. After removal of 5 bases from V and 2 bases from J, the junction contained 6 bases not matched to a gene. Looked up from germline, CDR1 is LNHDA and CDR2 is SQIVND (reference sequence). CDR3 DNA: TGTGCCAGTAGTTACAGGGGTACGGCCTACGAGCAGTACTTC. It is translated as CASSYRGTAYEQYF.

This chain links TRBV12-5 with TRBJ2-3; TRBD2 aligns across 14 bases. The V segment lost 6 bases and the J segment 4 bases; nucleotides outside the gene matches: 6. Germline values: CDR1 LGHNT, CDR2 FRNRAP. The CDR3 is 16 amino acids. The CDR3 loop is CASGLTSGGVSDTQYF. The CDR3 coding sequence is TGTGCTAGTGGCCTGACTAGCGGGGGGGTTTCAGATACGCAGTATTTT. The variable domain in full, completed from reference TRBV12-5 and TRBJ2-3, reads DARVTQTPRHKVTEMGQEVTMRCQPILGHNTVFWYRQTMMQGLELLAYFRNRAPLDDSGMPKDRFSAEMPDATLATLKIQPSEPRDSAVYFCASGLTSGGVSDTQYFGPGTRLTVL.